Below are 11 T cell receptor beta chains sequenced from a single sample in a study of shared clonotypes between healthy human individuals. The table came from immunoSEQ multiplex PCR; TCRdb's copy has only in-frame clones and leaves some out. In the table there are 2 million to 3 million clones, around 90% of which are singletons. Sequencing used naive CD4+ T cells sorted from blood. Documented subset: CD45RA+ positively selected. The source of these receptors is a man aged 18 to 29 in good health.

This chain joins TRBV7-2 and TRBJ2-2; TRBD1 aligns across 7 bases. V gave up 5 bases and J gave up 4 bases; unmatched junction bases: 4. The CDR3 runs to 14 residues. Germline CDR1 reads SGHTA; CDR2 reads FQGNSA. CDR3 DNA sequence: TGTGCCAGCAGCATGAGACAGGGCACCGGGGAGCTGTTTTTT. It codes for CASSMRQGTGELFF. The full variable domain, completed using reference TRBV7-2 and TRBJ2-2, is GAGVSQSPSNKVTEKGKDVELRCDPISGHTALYWYRQSLGQGLEFLIYFQGNSAPDKSGLPSDRFSAERTGGSVSTLTIQRTQQEDSAVYLCASSMRQGTGELFFGEGSRLTVL.

This chain uses TRBV19 with TRBJ1-6; D remains unclear. CDR1 and CDR2 from the germline V gene are LNHDA and SQIVND (reference sequence). Trimming removed 1 base from V and 7 bases from J, with 11 bases in between. This CDR3 contains 15 residues. The CDR3 loop reads CASSIGASGNSPLHF. The CDR3 DNA sequence: TGTGCCAGTAGTATAGGTGCCAGTGGGAATTCACCCCTCCACTTT.

Concerning this clone: Other DNA sequences of this sample code for an identical CDR3. The chain joins TRBV20-1 to TRBJ2-3; D gene uncertain. V was clipped by 8 bases and J by 4 bases, with 7 bases between them. CDR3 size: 10 residues. Germline-derived CDR1 and CDR2 are DFQATT and SNEGSKA (reference sequence). The CDR3 protein is CSPAADTQYF. The CDR3 bases are TGCAGTCCGGCAGCAGATACGCAGTATTTT.

The sample holds a few counts of this clone. Distinct nucleotide sequences in the sample also encode this CDR3. V is TRBV28 and J is TRBJ1-6; D is uncertain. Trimming removed 2 bases from V and 8 bases from J, with 4 bases in between. Germline loops: CDR1 MDHEN, CDR2 SYDVKM. This CDR3 comprises 12 residues. CDR3 region: CASSLEDSPLHF. In DNA, the CDR3 is TGTGCCAGCAGTTTAGAGGATTCACCCCTCCACTTT.

The chain couples TRBV6-5 to TRBJ1-2; D not certain. CDR3 length: 11 amino acids. The germline gives CDR1 MNHEY, CDR2 SVGAGI. The germline V and J ends were trimmed by 10 bases and 5 bases, with 11 bases remaining between them. CDR3 loop: CATKTDYGYTF. The CDR3 DNA is TGTGCCACCAAGACGGATTATGGCTACACCTTC.

This clone was seen once. The chain recombines TRBV30 with TRBJ1-2; D ambiguous. Trimming pared 5 bases from V and 2 bases from J, leaving 9 bases between. Per germline, CDR1 GTSNPN and CDR2 SVGIG (reference sequence). This CDR3 comprises 12 residues. CDR3 bases: TGTGCCTGGTCGGCACAGAACTATGGCTACACCTTC. It encodes CAWSAQNYGYTF.

The V and J genes are TRBV5-1 and TRBJ1-3; no clear D. CDR3 length equals 16 residues. Germline assignment: CDR1 SGHRS and CDR2 YFSETQ. The ends were cut back, 2 bases at V and 1 base at J, with 13 bases in the middle. The CDR3 coding sequence is TGCGCCAGCAGCTTTGGCCCTCAAACGTCTGGAAACACCATATATTTT. Its translation is CASSFGPQTSGNTIYF.

The V call is TRBV5-1, the J call TRBJ1-6; TRBD1 agrees at 12 bases. Germline CDR1 reads SGHRS; CDR2 reads YFSETQ. The J segment lost 9 bases and the V segment lost 4 bases, leaving 5 bases of the junction unmatched. This CDR3 is 15 amino acids long. In DNA form, the CDR3 reads TGCGCCAGCAGCCCCCCGGGACAGGGGGCTTCACCCCTCCACTTT. Amino acid sequence: CASSPPGQGASPLHF.

The chain recombines TRBV7-9 with TRBJ2-1; 14 nucleotides match TRBD2. This CDR3 has 19 residues. J lost 4 bases, V lost 5 bases, and 13 bases had no gene match. The germline V gene encodes CDR1 SEHNR and CDR2 FQNEAQ (reference sequence). The CDR3 is CASSPKLGTSGSTYNEQFF. The CDR3 DNA reads as TGTGCCAGCAGCCCCAAACTCGGGACTAGCGGGAGTACTTACAATGAGCAGTTCTTC.

The rearrangement uses TRBV30 and TRBJ2-1, with 12 nucleotides matching TRBD2. This CDR3 has 15 residues. Trimming removed 2 bases from V and 8 bases from J; junction bases left unmatched: 7. Germline V gene sequence: CDR1 GTSNPN, CDR2 SVGIG (reference sequence). The chain's CDR3 is CAWSMGLAGGHEQFF. The CDR3 region has the DNA TGTGCCTGGAGTATGGGGCTAGCGGGGGGGCATGAGCAGTTCTTC. The full variable domain, its missing parts supplied by reference TRBV30 and TRBJ2-1, is SQTIHQWPATLVQPVGSPLSLECTVEGTSNPNLYWYRQAAGRGLQLLFYSVGIGQISSEVPQNLSASRPQDRQFILSSKKLLLSDSGFYLCAWSMGLAGGHEQFFGPGTRLTVL.

The rearrangement links TRBV4-2 to TRBJ2-2; D is undetermined. Germline CDR1 and CDR2: LGHNA and YNFKEQ. Trimming removed 0 bases from V and 6 bases from J, with 5 bases in between. This CDR3 has 13 residues. The CDR3 here is CASSQEGSGELFF. CDR3 in DNA: TGTGCCAGCAGCCAAGAGGGATCCGGGGAGCTGTTTTTT.